This TCR beta chain derives from a study of CD8 T cells in Susac syndrome. Study-level information: Within the group of sequenced Susac syndrome patients, more than five had active disease and 8 or 9 were in remission.

Random hexamers were used to reverse transcribe an amount of about 0.45 to 1 ug RNA. One entry per CDR3 protein results from TCRdb running MiXCR on the immunoSEQ multiplex PCR reads. The data hold more than 100,000 distinct CDR3 sequences, with around 94% observed a single time. Trimming pared 2 bases from V and 3 bases from J, leaving 14 bases between. Germline lookup yields CDR1 SGHAT and CDR2 FQNNGV. The CDR3 is 16 amino acids. The chain is built from TRBV11-2 and TRBJ2-1; D may be TRBD2 (6 bases). The clonotype was recovered from a human donor with Susac syndrome. The sample comprised CD8+ T cells from PBMCs. The CDR3: CASSLSPGDDYNEQFF. The CDR3, as DNA: TGTGCCAGCAGCTTAAGTCCGGGGGATGACTACAATGAGCAGTTCTTC.